Given below is one T cell receptor beta chain in context. The antigen remains unidentified. Clones were sequenced by immunoSEQ multiplex PCR, and TCRdb holds only the in-frame ones, with some missing. The data contain 47,000 or so clones, approximately 70% of them seen just once; the ten biggest clones take up around 6.3%. The entry originates in a study of vaccination effects on CD4 cells after COVID-19. Across the study: Post-vaccine samples followed the second dose by a median of 72 days. General study findings and limits: Few convalescent patients, and no early post-infection timepoints, were available to the study. Clones induced by infection and by vaccine showed marked clonal contraction late after vaccination.

Culture lasted under 13 days before CD4+ T cell isolation. Everyone in the study got two shots of either the BNT162b2 or mRNA-1273 vaccine. Cells had half their medium changed to IL-2 medium on days 3 and 7. The clonotype was recovered from a human donor who received a COVID-19 vaccine. The sequences come from CD4+ T cells from PBMCs cultured without peptide, collected after COVID-19 vaccination.

DNA of the CDR3: TGTGCCAGTAGAAACAAGCAAATGACGTTTGGCTACACCTTC. Residues: CASRNKQMTFGYTF. The chain couples TRBV19 to TRBJ1-2; D gene uncertain. V was trimmed by 6 bases and J by 7 bases, leaving 18 bases between them. The CDR3 length is 14 residues. Germline CDR1 is LNHDA and CDR2 is SQIVND (reference sequence).